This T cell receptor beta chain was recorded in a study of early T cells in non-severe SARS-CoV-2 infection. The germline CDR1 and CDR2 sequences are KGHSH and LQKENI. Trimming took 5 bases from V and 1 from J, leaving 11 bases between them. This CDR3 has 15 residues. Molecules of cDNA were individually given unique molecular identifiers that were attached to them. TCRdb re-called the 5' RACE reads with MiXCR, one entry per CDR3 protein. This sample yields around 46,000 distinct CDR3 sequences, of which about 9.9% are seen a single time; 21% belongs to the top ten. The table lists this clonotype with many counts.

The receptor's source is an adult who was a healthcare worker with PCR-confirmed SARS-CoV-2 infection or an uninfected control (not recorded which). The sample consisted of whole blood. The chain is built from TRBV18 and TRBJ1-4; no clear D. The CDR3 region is CASSSGSITNEKLFF. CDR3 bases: TGTGCCAGCTCATCCGGGTCAATAACTAATGAAAAACTGTTTTTT.